This TCR beta chain was profiled in a study of response to subunit inactivated influenza vaccine. Study results and caveats: Each seasonal flu vaccination may recruit only limited new T cells, authors suggested.

TCRdb used MiXCR to reprocess the RT-PCR reads, holding one entry per CDR3 protein. Of roughly 780,000 distinct CDR3 sequences detected, 18% appear once; the ten largest clones hold about a tenth. Germline V gene lookup returns CDR1 MNHEY and CDR2 SVGAGI. The V gene lost 0 bases and the J gene lost 4 bases, with 9 bases spanning the gap. The CDR3 has 14 amino acids. The table lists this clonotype with a few counts. Its target is unknown. The sequence was obtained from a man between 45 and 60 years old who received an inactivated influenza vaccine. V gene TRBV6-5 combines with J gene TRBJ1-2, with D uncertain. The specimen was PBMCs from blood, collected 4 to 6 days after vaccination. The CDR3 region is CASSYSRGIYGYTF. CDR3 bases: TGTGCCAGCAGTTACTCGAGAGGGATCTATGGCTACACCTTC.